This TCR beta chain originates from a study of T cells after yellow fever vaccination. Study-level points and caveats: Post-booster reappearance was seen for most primary-vaccination clones (around 97% CD4, roughly 86% CD8). Abundant contaminating clonotypes from the bulk population could appear in FACS-sorted repertoires.

TCRdb itself ran the 5' RACE reads through MiXCR, one entry per CDR3 protein. The profile shows 310,000 or so distinct CDR3 sequences, approximately 3.9% of them singletons. This clonotype was counted between two and nine times. The antigen is undetermined. V lost 4 bases, J lost 2 bases, and 13 bases stayed unmatched. The germline V gene encodes CDR1 DFQATT and CDR2 SNEGSKA (reference sequence). The CDR3 consists of 17 residues. This receptor was obtained from a man in his late teens or twenties who received the YFV17D yellow fever vaccine. The J gene is TRBJ2-7, the V gene TRBV20-1; 11 bases fit TRBD2. The input for sequencing was PBMCs, taken on the day of the yellow fever booster vaccination. As DNA, the CDR3 is TGCAGTGCTATACAACCCCTCTCTAGCGGGGGGACCTACGAGCAGTACTTC. Its protein product is CSAIQPLSSGGTYEQYF.